These T cell receptor beta chains were read from a single sample in a study of blood T cell repertoires in COVID-19. Sequencing was performed with immunoSEQ multiplex PCR; in TCRdb, only in-frame clones are kept and a portion is missing. The table records some 200,000 clones, around four fifths of them present only once. Sequencing used peripheral blood. Receptors originate from a woman aged 40 to 50 with acute or convalescent COVID-19. CDR3s include the opening cysteine and the closing phenylalanine or tryptophan. Fields, in order: clone size, V gene, D gene, J gene, CDR3 protein, CDR3 DNA. The D gene is left open where the match is weak. Size is omitted from some rows. Given values are once, few, many or a class for expanded clones.

size: NA; V: TRBV6-5; D: NA; J: TRBJ1-6; CDR3: CASRAGNSPLHF; DNA: TGTGCCAGCAGGGCGGGTAATTCACCCCTCCACTTT
size: once; V: TRBV28; D: NA; J: TRBJ2-2; CDR3: CASSLTRAELNTGELFF; DNA: TGTGCCAGCAGTTTGACGAGGGCGGAGCTGAACACCGGGGAGCTGTTTTTT
size: NA; V: TRBV24-1; D: TRBD1; J: TRBJ2-2; CDR3: CATSDSGRGHPGELFF; DNA: TGTGCCACCAGTGATTCGGGCAGGGGGCATCCCGGGGAGCTGTTTTTT
size: NA; V: TRBV19; D: NA; J: TRBJ1-2; CDR3: CASSIGQYGYTF; DNA: TGTGCCAGTAGTATTGGGCAATATGGCTACACCTTC
size: NA; V: TRBV4-1; D: TRBD2; J: TRBJ2-5; CDR3: CASSQEGTSVETQYF; DNA: TGCGCCAGCAGCCAAGAGGGGACTAGCGTGGAGACCCAGTACTTC
size: once; V: TRBV28; D: NA; J: TRBJ2-3; CDR3: CASSSYGLRLDALTDTQYF; DNA: TGTGCCAGCAGTTCTTACGGACTGCGACTAGATGCTCTTACAGATACGCAGTATTTT
size: NA; V: TRBV5-1; D: NA; J: TRBJ1-4; CDR3: CASSLFGVEEKLFF; DNA: TGCGCCAGCAGCTTGTTCGGGGTCGAGGAAAAACTGTTTTTT
size: NA; V: TRBV6-5; D: NA; J: TRBJ1-2; CDR3: CASSQSFYGYTF; DNA: TGTGCCAGCAGTCAGTCATTCTATGGCTACACCTTC
size: NA; V: TRBV5-1; D: NA; J: TRBJ1-3; CDR3: CASSMPKTELSGNTIYF; DNA: TGCGCCAGCAGCATGCCGAAAACAGAACTCTCTGGAAACACCATATATTTT
size: few; V: TRBV2; D: TRBD1; J: TRBJ1-4; CDR3: CASSPQGAQDEKLFF; DNA: TGTGCCAGCAGTCCCCAGGGGGCGCAGGATGAAAAACTGTTTTTT
size: NA; V: TRBV27; D: NA; J: TRBJ1-6; CDR3: CASSQGIARSPLHF; DNA: TGTGCCAGCAGTCAGGGGATAGCTCGTTCACCCCTCCACTTT
size: NA; V: TRBV7-9; D: TRBD1; J: TRBJ1-5; CDR3: CASSLGDRGNQPQHF; DNA: TGTGCCAGCAGCTTAGGTGACAGGGGAAATCAGCCCCAGCATTTT
size: NA; V: TRBV7-9; D: NA; J: TRBJ1-3; CDR3: CASSLGQLGNTIYF; DNA: TGTGCCAGCAGCTTAGGACAGCTAGGAAACACCATATATTTT
size: NA; V: TRBV4-1; D: NA; J: TRBJ1-3; CDR3: CASSPQGLLGNTIYF; DNA: TGCGCCAGCAGCCCCCAGGGGTTGTTGGGAAACACCATATATTTT
size: NA; V: TRBV27; D: TRBD1; J: TRBJ2-7; CDR3: CASSYRGTNEQYF; DNA: TGTGCCAGCAGTTACAGGGGAACCAACGAGCAGTACTTC
size: few; V: TRBV13; D: NA; J: TRBJ2-7; CDR3: CASSRQGISREQYF; DNA: TGTGCCAGCAGCCGGCAGGGGATCTCGAGGGAGCAGTACTTC
size: NA; V: TRBV6-5; D: NA; J: TRBJ2-2; CDR3: CASILRVPLGELFF; DNA: TGTGCCAGCATACTTCGCGTTCCCCTTGGGGAGCTGTTTTTT
size: few; V: TRBV5-6; D: TRBD1; J: TRBJ1-1; CDR3: CASSRDRGSFIAFF; DNA: TGTGCCAGCAGCAGGGACAGGGGGTCTTTCATAGCTTTCTTT
size: NA; V: TRBV18; D: NA; J: TRBJ1-1; CDR3: CASSPGGQFNTEAFF; DNA: TGTGCCAGCTCACCCGGGGGTCAGTTCAACACTGAAGCTTTCTTT
size: NA; V: TRBV7-9; D: NA; J: TRBJ1-2; CDR3: CASSSRLRLFYGYTF; DNA: TGTGCCAGCAGCTCTCGTCTCCGACTGTTCTATGGCTACACCTTC
size: NA; V: TRBV29-1; D: NA; J: TRBJ1-1; CDR3: CSGWGAVNTEAFF; DNA: TGCAGCGGTTGGGGCGCAGTGAACACTGAAGCTTTCTTT
size: NA; V: TRBV7-2; D: NA; J: TRBJ1-3; CDR3: CASSLFGVLSGNTIYF; DNA: TGTGCCAGCAGCTTATTCGGGGTTTTATCTGGAAACACCATATATTTT
size: NA; V: TRBV7-6; D: TRBD2; J: TRBJ2-1; CDR3: CASSSRLAEGYEQFF; DNA: TGTGCCAGCAGCTCCAGACTAGCGGAGGGGTATGAGCAGTTCTTC
size: NA; V: TRBV18; D: NA; J: TRBJ1-1; CDR3: CASSPPGENTEAFF; DNA: TGTGCCAGCTCACCCCCAGGGGAGAACACTGAAGCTTTCTTT
size: NA; V: TRBV19; D: NA; J: TRBJ1-1; CDR3: CASSMGHRNTEAFF; DNA: TGTGCCAGTAGTATGGGACACCGGAACACTGAAGCTTTCTTT
size: NA; V: TRBV28; D: NA; J: TRBJ2-1; CDR3: CASSLVADYNEQFF; DNA: TGTGCCAGCAGTTTAGTAGCGGACTACAATGAGCAGTTCTTC
size: few; V: TRBV7-2; D: TRBD1; J: TRBJ1-2; CDR3: CASSSTGGVHTF; DNA: TGTGCCAGCAGCTCGACAGGGGGCGTGCACACCTTC
size: NA; V: TRBV10-2; D: NA; J: TRBJ1-4; CDR3: CASSDRPSAGRREKLFF; DNA: TGCGCCAGCAGTGACCGACCGTCGGCAGGGCGTCGAGAAAAACTGTTTTTT
size: NA; V: TRBV7-2; D: NA; J: TRBJ1-5; CDR3: CASSHLQSSQPQHF; DNA: TGTGCCAGCAGCCACCTACAGAGCAGTCAGCCCCAGCATTTT
size: NA; V: TRBV4-1; D: TRBD2; J: TRBJ2-5; CDR3: CASSQGGGPRTQYF; DNA: TGCGCCAGCAGCCAAGGCGGGGGACCCCGGACCCAGTACTTC
size: NA; V: TRBV7-9; D: NA; J: TRBJ2-2; CDR3: CASSLAQKNTGELFF; DNA: TGTGCCAGCAGCTTAGCACAAAAGAACACCGGGGAGCTGTTTTTT
size: NA; V: TRBV27; D: TRBD1; J: TRBJ2-1; CDR3: CASSLFSGTGPYNGQFF; DNA: TGTGCCAGCAGTTTGTTCTCCGGGACAGGACCGTACAATGGGCAGTTCTTC
size: NA; V: TRBV30; D: NA; J: TRBJ2-7; CDR3: CAWSGGVGQYF; DNA: TGTGCCTGGAGTGGGGGGGTGGGGCAGTACTTC
size: NA; V: TRBV19; D: TRBD1; J: TRBJ1-1; CDR3: CASSLYTTGEFTEAFF; DNA: TGTGCCAGTAGCCTCTATACCACAGGGGAGTTCACTGAAGCTTTCTTT
size: NA; V: TRBV7-2; D: NA; J: TRBJ1-5; CDR3: CASSPGQPREPQHF; DNA: TGTGCCAGCAGCCCCGGACAGCCCAGGGAGCCCCAGCATTTT
size: NA; V: TRBV5-1; D: NA; J: TRBJ1-4; CDR3: CASSLGWRSNEKLFF; DNA: TGCGCCAGCAGCCTGGGTTGGAGGTCTAATGAAAAACTGTTTTTT
size: NA; V: TRBV19; D: NA; J: TRBJ1-3; CDR3: CASSRGASGNTIYF; DNA: TGTGCCAGTAGTCGGGGGGCTTCTGGAAACACCATATATTTT
size: NA; V: TRBV5-6; D: TRBD1; J: TRBJ2-4; CDR3: CASSLGPARGQSIQYF; DNA: TGTGCCAGCAGCTTGGGCCCGGCCAGGGGGCAGAGCATTCAGTACTTC
size: NA; V: TRBV7-6; D: NA; J: TRBJ2-7; CDR3: CASSLQAEYEQYF; DNA: TGTGCCAGCAGCTTACAAGCGGAGTACGAGCAGTACTTC
size: NA; V: TRBV11-2; D: TRBD2; J: TRBJ2-7; CDR3: CASSLAATSGGYEQYF; DNA: TGTGCCAGCAGCTTAGCGGCGACTAGCGGGGGCTACGAGCAGTACTTC
size: NA; V: TRBV11-2; D: TRBD1; J: TRBJ1-6; CDR3: CASTQGAISPLHF; DNA: TGTGCCAGCACACAGGGGGCCATTTCACCCCTCCACTTT
size: NA; V: TRBV28; D: TRBD1; J: TRBJ2-7; CDR3: CASRRQGNEQYF; DNA: TGTGCCAGCAGGAGACAGGGAAACGAGCAGTACTTC
size: NA; V: TRBV28; D: TRBD1; J: TRBJ1-2; CDR3: CASSRTGVSYGYTF; DNA: TGTGCCAGCAGCAGAACAGGGGTGAGCTATGGCTACACCTTC
size: once; V: TRBV6-5; D: NA; J: TRBJ1-4; CDR3: CASSYSQGYSEKLFF; DNA: TGTGCCAGCAGTTACTCACAGGGCTATAGTGAAAAACTGTTTTTT
size: NA; V: TRBV3-1/TRBV3-2; D: NA; J: TRBJ2-1; CDR3: CASSPFKTGHNEQFF; DNA: TGTGCCAGCAGCCCCTTTAAGACAGGACACAATGAGCAGTTCTTC
size: NA; V: TRBV5-6; D: TRBD2; J: TRBJ2-7; CDR3: CASRRFSGNSYEQYF; DNA: TGTGCCAGCAGGAGGTTTAGCGGGAACTCCTACGAGCAGTACTTC
size: few; V: TRBV18; D: NA; J: TRBJ1-1; CDR3: CASSPDRFSEAFF; DNA: TGTGCCAGCTCGCCAGACAGATTCTCTGAAGCTTTCTTT
size: NA; V: TRBV3-1/TRBV3-2; D: TRBD1; J: TRBJ1-6; CDR3: CASSSTGRNSPLHF; DNA: TGTGCCAGCAGCTCGACAGGGAGAAATTCACCCCTCCACTTT
size: NA; V: TRBV27; D: NA; J: TRBJ2-1; CDR3: CASSPARLGLHNEQFF; DNA: TGTGCCAGCAGTCCCGCCCGACTAGGCCTGCACAATGAGCAGTTCTTC
size: NA; V: TRBV10-3; D: TRBD1; J: TRBJ2-2; CDR3: CAISVRDRGNTGELFF; DNA: TGTGCCATCAGTGTCAGGGACAGGGGGAACACCGGGGAGCTGTTTTTT
size: NA; V: TRBV7-8; D: TRBD2; J: TRBJ2-1; CDR3: CASSLVGAGGHNEQFF; DNA: TGTGCCAGCAGCTTAGTCGGCGCGGGGGGCCACAATGAGCAGTTCTTC
size: NA; V: TRBV5-4; D: TRBD1; J: TRBJ1-2; CDR3: CASSQTGGHGYTF; DNA: TGTGCCAGCAGCCAGACAGGGGGCCATGGCTACACCTTC
size: few; V: TRBV2; D: NA; J: TRBJ1-3; CDR3: CASTGDSHTDSGNTIYF; DNA: TGTGCCAGCACGGGAGACTCCCATACGGACTCTGGAAACACCATATATTTT
size: NA; V: TRBV9; D: NA; J: TRBJ1-5; CDR3: CASSVGQSNQPQHF; DNA: TGTGCCAGCAGCGTAGGGCAGAGCAATCAGCCCCAGCATTTT
size: NA; V: TRBV2; D: TRBD1; J: TRBJ2-7; CDR3: CASEPGQGVLYNEQYF; DNA: TGTGCCAGCGAGCCGGGACAGGGGGTGCTATACAACGAGCAGTACTTC
size: NA; V: TRBV2; D: TRBD1; J: TRBJ2-7; CDR3: CASKPGQGYYEQYF; DNA: TGTGCCAGCAAGCCGGGACAGGGCTACTACGAGCAGTACTTC
size: few; V: TRBV7-9; D: TRBD1; J: TRBJ1-2; CDR3: CASSLIRGTGAAGYTF; DNA: TGTGCCAGCAGCTTAATCCGGGGGACAGGGGCCGCTGGCTACACCTTC
size: NA; V: TRBV5-1; D: TRBD2; J: TRBJ2-3; CDR3: CASSGPGGGSTDTQYF; DNA: TGCGCCAGCAGCGGGCCGGGAGGCGGGAGCACAGATACGCAGTATTTT